These 22 T cell receptor beta chains came from one sample sequenced in a study of cytomegalovirus exposure and HLA in healthy donors. Assay: immunoSEQ multiplex PCR; the TCRdb copy retains only in-frame clones and omits some. The sample includes around 400,000 clones, 80% to 90% of them seen just once. What was sequenced was PBMCs. The source is a woman aged 18-29 years in good health and CMV-seronegative.

The genes are TRBV27 and TRBJ2-7; 11 bases align to TRBD2. This CDR3 has 14 residues. V shed 6 bases, J shed 4 bases, and the junction held 5 bases outside the gene matches. Germline V gene data show CDR1 as MNHEY and CDR2 as SMNVEV (reference sequence). CDR3 in amino acids: CASSTGTSGYEQYF. The CDR3 DNA is TGTGCCAGCAGCACCGGGACTAGCGGTTACGAGCAGTACTTC.

V usage is TRBV29-1 and J usage is TRBJ2-5; 8 bases are shared with TRBD2. V shed 8 bases and J 2 bases; nucleotides not matched to a gene: 7. The CDR3 runs to 13 residues. Germline lookup yields CDR1 SQVTM and CDR2 ANQGSEA. The CDR3 nucleotides are TGCAGCACCGGCGGGGGGAGTCAAGAGACCCAGTACTTC. Protein product: CSTGGGSQETQYF.

V usage is TRBV6-5 and J usage is TRBJ2-7, with 7 nucleotides matching TRBD1. Per germline, CDR1 MNHEY and CDR2 SVGAGI. The CDR3 extends over 14 amino acids. The V and J ends lost 4 bases and 5 bases, in that order; junction bases with no gene match: 8. The CDR3 DNA is TGTGCCAGCAGTTTGGGCAGGGGGAGTAACGAGCAGTACTTC. Translating gives CASSLGRGSNEQYF.

The chain employs TRBV6-5 and TRBJ1-5, with D perhaps TRBD1 (5 bases). Germline values: CDR1 MNHEY, CDR2 SVGAGI. This CDR3 contains 15 residues. V was shortened by 6 bases and J by 1 base, with 13 bases between the two germline ends. CDR3 bases: TGTGCCAGCAGAGACCCACGGGGGAGCAATCAGCCCCAGCATTTT. Protein: CASRDPRGSNQPQHF.

This clone was recorded a few times. J is TRBJ2-1 and V is TRBV19, with 7 nucleotides matching TRBD2. V was clipped by 1 base and J by 2 bases; unmatched bases: 2. Germline V lookup: CDR1 LNHDA, CDR2 SQIVND (reference sequence). This CDR3 is 15 amino acids long. The CDR3 loop is CASSIGTSAYNEQFF. The CDR3 nucleotides are TGTGCCAGTAGTATAGGGACTAGTGCCTACAATGAGCAGTTCTTC.

V usage is TRBV18 and J usage is TRBJ1-3, with TRBD1 identical over 8 bases. Germline CDR1 and CDR2: KGHSH and LQKENI. The length of the CDR3 is 16 residues. V lost 3 bases, J lost 0 bases, and 4 bases stayed unmatched. CDR3 DNA sequence: TGTGCCAGCTCACCCGTGGGACAGGACTCTGGAAACACCATATATTTT. Its translation is CASSPVGQDSGNTIYF.

The J gene is TRBJ1-2, the V gene TRBV28, with 7 bases matching TRBD1. CDR1 MDHEN and CDR2 SYDVKM come from the germline V gene. This CDR3 is 13 amino acids long. V was clipped by 3 bases and J by 5 bases; unmatched bases: 3. CDR3 sequence: CASSLIQGYGYTF. CDR3 DNA: TGTGCCAGCAGTTTGATACAGGGGTATGGCTACACCTTC.

The rearrangement links TRBV10-3 to TRBJ1-2; TRBD1 matches at 7 bases. V shed 2 bases and J 6 bases; nucleotides not matched to a gene: 3. Germline V gives CDR1 ENHRY, CDR2 SYGVKD. The CDR3 covers 13 residues. The CDR3 DNA sequence: TGTGCCATCAGTGAGCTCCAGGGGGATGGCTACACCTTC. The encoded protein is CAISELQGDGYTF.

The chain employs TRBV6-1 and TRBJ2-7; D is perhaps TRBD1 (5 bases). The CDR3 sequence is 11 residues long. From germline, CDR1 is MNHNS and CDR2 SASEGT. V was cut by 5 bases and J by 6 bases, with 8 bases left in between. The CDR3 bases are TGTGCCAGCAGTATAAGGGGCGAGCAGTACTTC. It yields the protein CASSIRGEQYF.

This chain uses TRBV5-1 with TRBJ2-1; 8 bases are a match to TRBD1. The CDR3 consists of 16 residues. The germline V gene encodes CDR1 SGHRS and CDR2 YFSETQ. The V segment lost 4 bases and the J segment 0 bases; nucleotides outside the gene matches: 6. CDR3 coding DNA: TGCGCCAGCAGCGATTTCGGGACAGGCTCCTACAATGAGCAGTTCTTC. Translating gives CASSDFGTGSYNEQFF.

The chain couples TRBV2 to TRBJ1-1, with TRBD1 matching 8 bases. The germline V gene has CDR1 SNHLY and CDR2 FYNNEI. Germline trimming cut 6 bases from V and 2 bases from J; bases unmatched to any gene: 11. The CDR3 has 16 amino acids. The CDR3 loop reads CASRRDTGGDNTEAFF. The DNA for the CDR3 is TGTGCCAGCAGGAGGGATACAGGGGGAGATAACACTGAAGCTTTCTTT.

The table lists this clone with a count of one. The J gene is TRBJ2-1, the V gene TRBV4-1; 9 nucleotides line up with TRBD1. Germline V gives CDR1 MGHRA, CDR2 YSYEKL. Trimming removed 3 bases from V and 6 bases from J; junction bases left unmatched: 9. This CDR3 is built from 16 residues. CDR3 DNA: TGCGCCAGCAGCCAGGCGGGACAGGGAGGCCGCAATGAGCAGTTCTTC. Translation gives CASSQAGQGGRNEQFF.

This clone was observed once. The rearrangement joins TRBV9 to TRBJ2-5; 7 bases line up with TRBD2. The CDR3 is 14 residues long. The V segment lost 0 bases and the J segment 4 bases; nucleotides outside the gene matches: 3. Germline V CDR1 and CDR2: SGDLS, YYNGEE. The CDR3 DNA sequence: TGTGCCAGCAGCGTAGTGTCGGGAGGAGAGACCCAGTACTTC. It codes for CASSVVSGGETQYF.

CDR3 region: CASSHGQGGAQYF. Here the CDR3 DNA reads TGTGCCAGCAGTCACGGACAGGGAGGGGCGCAGTATTTT. The chain combines TRBV27 with TRBJ2-3, with D possibly TRBD1 on 8 matching bases. V lost 5 bases and J 10 bases, leaving 16 bases between the germline ends. Germline CDR1 and CDR2: MNHEY and SMNVEV (reference sequence). The CDR3 consists of 13 residues.

The sample holds a few counts of this clone. The rearrangement joins TRBV4-2 to TRBJ2-3; D not certain. This CDR3 is 12 amino acids long. Germline CDR1 is LGHNA and CDR2 is YNFKEQ. The V end was cut by 1 base, the J end by 7 bases, with 6 bases between. CDR3 loop: CASSQGANTQYF. The DNA of the CDR3 is TGTGCCAGCAGCCAAGGGGCTAATACGCAGTATTTT.

This clone was seen a handful of times. The V gene is TRBV11-2, the J gene TRBJ2-7, with D unresolved. V dropped 4 bases and J dropped 5 bases, with 6 bases sitting between them. The CDR3 runs 11 residues. Germline V CDR1 and CDR2: SGHAT, FQNNGV. CDR3 amino acids: CASSYTHEQYF. DNA of the CDR3: TGTGCCAGCAGCTACACCCACGAGCAGTACTTC.

The count of this clone is one. The CDR3 coding sequence is TGTGCCAGCAGCCTCACCGGGACAGGGTCATATGGCTACACCTTC. Translated: CASSLTGTGSYGYTF. The chain links TRBV9 to TRBJ1-2; the match to TRBD1 covers 9 bases. Germline V gene lookup returns CDR1 SGDLS and CDR2 YYNGEE. V gave up 4 bases and J gave up 5 bases; unmatched junction bases: 9. CDR3 length: 15 residues.

The chain links TRBV14 to TRBJ1-1; 9 nucleotides line up with TRBD1. The ends lost 6 bases at V and 11 bases at J; junction bases unmatched: 16. Germline V lookup: CDR1 SGHDN, CDR2 FVKESK. This CDR3 has 15 residues. CDR3 sequence: CASSQFRDRAPGAFF. The CDR3 nucleotides are TGTGCCAGCAGTCAATTTCGGGACAGGGCGCCGGGGGCTTTCTTT.

The rearrangement links TRBV29-1 to TRBJ1-5; 7 nucleotides align to TRBD1. Looked up from germline, CDR1 is SQVTM and CDR2 is ANQGSEA. J lost 4 bases, V lost 7 bases, and 7 bases had no gene match. This CDR3 has 13 amino acids. DNA for the CDR3: TGCAGCGCTGGACAGGCCCCAAATCAGCCCCAGCATTTT. Its protein product is CSAGQAPNQPQHF.

The gene calls are TRBV30 and TRBJ2-3; 9 nucleotides match TRBD2. The germline V gene has CDR1 GTSNPN and CDR2 SVGIG (reference sequence). The CDR3 spans 16 residues. V was clipped by 0 bases and J by 0 bases; unmatched bases: 4. This CDR3 reads CAWSVRTSGSTDTQYF. The CDR3 region has the DNA TGTGCCTGGAGTGTACGTACTAGCGGGAGCACAGATACGCAGTATTTT. Using reference TRBV30 and TRBJ2-3 for the parts outside the CDR3, the full variable domain is SQTIHQWPATLVQPVGSPLSLECTVEGTSNPNLYWYRQAAGRGLQLLFYSVGIGQISSEVPQNLSASRPQDRQFILSSKKLLLSDSGFYLCAWSVRTSGSTDTQYFGPGTRLTVL.

Concerning this clone: The junction differs from germline at one of its ends, possibly a read error. CDR3 sequence reads: CAAQSGDQHFF. The CDR3 region has the DNA TGTGCCGCGCAGAGCGGGGACCAGCACTTCTTC. J is TRBJ2-1 and V is TRBV5-4, with 7 bases fitting TRBD2. From germline, CDR1 is SGHNT and CDR2 YYREEE (reference sequence). The CDR3 has 11 residues.

This rearrangement joins TRBV2 to TRBJ1-2; possibly TRBD1 for D (5 bases). V lost 8 bases, J lost 0 bases, and 16 bases lay in between. The CDR3 has 15 residues. Germline loops: CDR1 SNHLY, CDR2 FYNNEI. This CDR3 reads CASSLTGTPNYGYTF. The CDR3 region has the DNA TGTGCCAGCTCTTTAACCGGGACTCCTAACTATGGCTACACCTTC. Combining the CDR3 with reference TRBV2 and TRBJ1-2 gives the whole variable domain EPEVTQTPSHQVTQMGQEVILRCVPISNHLYFYWYRQILGQKVEFLVSFYNNEISEKSEIFDDQFSVERPDGSNFTLKIRSTKLEDSAMYFCASSLTGTPNYGYTFGSGTRLTVV.